The entry below describes one T cell receptor (beta chain). This sample was included in a study of identical twins. A universal primer site was incorporated via template switching, and the cDNA contained unique molecular identifiers. TCRdb re-derived calls from the 5' RACE reads in MiXCR, one entry per CDR3 protein. In the table there are about 520,000 distinct CDR3 sequences, 20% to 25% of which are singletons. This CDR3 region has 16 residues. The germline V gene has CDR1 SNHLY and CDR2 FYNNEI. The germline V and J ends were trimmed by 1 base and 9 bases, with 19 bases remaining between them. These data also formed part of another study, on T cells expressing NK-cell markers.

The chain has TRBV2 and TRBJ1-5; weak D call: TRBD1 (5 bases). Sequencing was performed on CD4+ T cells sorted from blood. This receptor was identified in a woman under 30 in good health. CDR3 residues: CASSEDVAGPQGPQHF. CDR3 coding DNA: TGTGCCAGCAGTGAAGATGTGGCAGGGCCTCAGGGGCCCCAGCATTTT.